Each of the 28 T cell receptor beta chains below was sequenced from the same sample in a study of CD8+ T cells in alopecia areata. The sequencing template was cDNA reverse transcribed from extracted RNA. Here immunoSEQ multiplex PCR was the method, and the copy in TCRdb shows in-frame clones only, minus some. The sample carries more than 95,000 clones, roughly two fifths recorded once. The sequencing sample was made of CD4+ T cells sorted from blood. Every receptor here comes from a human donor with alopecia areata.

V is TRBV10-3 and J is TRBJ2-7; the match to TRBD2 covers 8 bases. The CDR3 runs to 15 residues. Losses at the gene ends were 2 bases for V and 0 bases for J; bases not matched to a gene: 3. Germline V gene data show CDR1 as ENHRY and CDR2 as SYGVKD. As DNA, the CDR3 is TGTGCCATCAGTGAGGTACTAGCGGACTCCTACGAGCAGTACTTC. It codes for CAISEVLADSYEQYF.

This clone was counted a single time. The rearrangement uses TRBV5-1 and TRBJ2-5, with D possibly being TRBD1 or TRBD2 (5 bases each). The CDR3 sequence is 15 residues long. The germline V and J ends were trimmed by 0 bases and 4 bases, with 13 bases remaining between them. Germline CDR1 reads SGHRS; CDR2 reads YFSETQ. The CDR3 region has the DNA TGCGCCAGCAGCTTGGGTACCGGGACCTTAGAGACCCAGTACTTC. Translation gives CASSLGTGTLETQYF.

This clone was detected a few times. V is TRBV29-1 and J is TRBJ1-5, with TRBD1 matching 7 bases. Trimming at V came to 6 bases and at J to 2 bases, leaving 10 bases not matched to a gene. CDR1 SQVTM and CDR2 ANQGSEA come from the germline V gene. The CDR3 runs 15 residues. CDR3 sequence reads: CSVSQGFLGNQPQHF. The CDR3 bases are TGCAGCGTCTCACAGGGGTTCCTTGGCAATCAGCCCCAGCATTTT. Full variable domain (rest looked up from reference TRBV29-1 and TRBJ1-5): SAVISQKPSRDICQRGTSLTIQCQVDSQVTMMFWYRQQPGQSLTLIATANQGSEATYESGFVIDKFPISRPNLTFSTLTVSNMSPEDSSIYLCSVSQGFLGNQPQHFGDGTRLSIL.

The rearrangement joins TRBV29-1 to TRBJ1-4; possible D gene TRBD1, 6 bases. Germline values: CDR1 SQVTM, CDR2 ANQGSEA. Trimming cost V 7 bases and J 5 bases, with 14 bases left between them. This CDR3 contains 13 residues. CDR3 DNA: TGCAGCGCCCCGGACAGCTCAAATGAAAAACTGTTTTTT. Translating gives CSAPDSSNEKLFF.

The chain combines TRBV5-4 with TRBJ2-4; weak D call: TRBD1 (6 bases). From germline, CDR1 is SGHNT and CDR2 YYREEE (reference sequence). CDR3 length: 15 amino acids. The V and J ends lost 4 bases and 0 bases respectively, with 11 bases between them. CDR3 sequence (DNA): TGTGCCAGCAGCACAAAGGGGGTAGCCAAAAACATTCAGTACTTC. Protein: CASSTKGVAKNIQYF.

This clone was recorded a few times. This chain connects TRBV4-3 to TRBJ2-3; D call uncertain. Per germline, CDR1 LGHNA and CDR2 YSLEER. The CDR3 has 13 amino acids. Trimming removed 0 bases at V and 6 bases at J, with 7 bases between. The chain's CDR3 is CASSQERRDTQYF. The CDR3 nucleotides read TGCGCCAGCAGCCAAGAACGCCGGGATACGCAGTATTTT.

The chain joins TRBV5-1 to TRBJ1-6; 7 nucleotides line up with TRBD1. The CDR3 runs to 13 residues. Germline-derived CDR1 and CDR2 are SGHRS and YFSETQ. V trimming: 6 bases; J trimming: 5 bases; junction bases outside the gene matches: 2. CDR3 DNA sequence: TGCGCCAGCACCGGACAGGATAATTCACCCCTCCACTTT. Translated: CASTGQDNSPLHF.

Worth noting for this clone: Other DNA sequences of this sample code for an identical CDR3. CDR3 sequence: CSVGQMNTEAFF. The CDR3 DNA is TGCAGCGTCGGACAGATGAACACTGAAGCTTTCTTT. This chain joins TRBV29-1 and TRBJ1-1, with D maybe TRBD1 (6 bases). There are 12 residues in the CDR3. V gave up 6 bases and J gave up 0 bases, with 8 bases separating them. Germline CDR1 reads SQVTM; CDR2 reads ANQGSEA.

This chain connects TRBV7-2 to TRBJ2-2; TRBD1 agrees at 8 bases. Germline V lookup: CDR1 SGHTA, CDR2 FQGNSA. Unmatched junction bases numbered 6, after V lost 5 bases and J lost 4 bases. This CDR3 is 15 amino acids long. The CDR3 DNA sequence: TGTGCCAGCAGCCTCCAGGGGGCCCTCACCGGGGAGCTGTTTTTT. This encodes CASSLQGALTGELFF.

This clone was picked up a small number of times. This may be a read error, as it is one base from a much larger clone. The CDR3 DNA is TGTGCCAGCCCACCAATAGCAGGGGACACCGGGGAGCTGTTTTTT. It yields the protein CASPPIAGDTGELFF. The genes are TRBV18 and TRBJ2-2, with D tentatively TRBD1 (6 bases). The CDR3 has 15 residues. In germline, CDR1 is KGHSH, CDR2 LQKENI.

This chain joins TRBV28 and TRBJ2-3, with 9 positions matching TRBD2. Germline assignment: CDR1 MDHEN and CDR2 SYDVKM. Trimming at V came to 5 bases and at J to 2 bases, leaving 5 bases not matched to a gene. CDR3 size: 15 residues. DNA of the CDR3: TGTGCCAGCAGTATAGCGGGGGCCAACACAGATACGCAGTATTTT. Translated, it gives CASSIAGANTDTQYF.

The chain combines TRBV5-1 with TRBJ1-4; D might be TRBD1 (6 bases). V shed 0 bases and J shed 5 bases, with 8 bases lying between them. Germline V lookup: CDR1 SGHRS, CDR2 YFSETQ. CDR3 length: 14 amino acids. CDR3 sequence reads: CASSLDRENEKLFF. In DNA, the CDR3 is TGCGCCAGCAGCTTGGACAGGGAGAATGAAAAACTGTTTTTT.

Of note for this clone: Additional DNA sequences in this sample encode the identical CDR3. Written as DNA, the CDR3 is TGCAGCGTAGACAGGGGGAATGAGCAGTTCTTC. Translation gives CSVDRGNEQFF. The J gene is TRBJ2-1, the V gene TRBV29-1; TRBD1 matches at 9 bases. Trimming removed 6 bases from V and 7 bases from J; junction bases left unmatched: 1. The CDR3 sequence is 11 residues long. Germline V gene data show CDR1 as SQVTM and CDR2 as ANQGSEA.

V usage is TRBV18 and J usage is TRBJ1-2; the D is unclear. Between the trimmed V and J ends, which lost 2 bases and 1 base, there was a span of 8 bases. Per germline, CDR1 KGHSH and CDR2 LQKENI. This CDR3 has 14 amino acids. The CDR3 DNA reads TGTGCCAGCTCACCATGGGAAGTTAACTATGGCTACACCTTC. Encoded protein: CASSPWEVNYGYTF.

V usage is TRBV7-2 and J usage is TRBJ2-6, with 7 positions matching TRBD1. The germline CDR1 and CDR2 sequences are SGHTA and FQGNSA. This CDR3 contains 18 residues. J was trimmed by 0 bases and V by 0 bases; bases with no gene match: 5. This chain's CDR3 is CASSLAHRTGSGANVLTF. For the CDR3, the DNA is TGTGCCAGCAGCTTAGCGCATAGGACAGGCTCTGGGGCCAACGTCCTGACTTTC.

The gene calls are TRBV30 and TRBJ1-1, with D perhaps matching TRBD1 (5 bases). Germline CDR1 and CDR2: GTSNPN and SVGIG (reference sequence). Trimming cost V 2 bases and J 0 bases, with 13 bases left between them. The CDR3 runs to 15 residues. For the CDR3, the DNA is TGTGCCTGGAGTCCATGGGCGGACATGAACACTGAAGCTTTCTTT. It translates to CAWSPWADMNTEAFF.

The genes are TRBV29-1 and TRBJ2-7, with TRBD1 matching over 8 bases. Trimming cost V 4 bases and J 5 bases; bases outside gene matches: 7. Germline V gene sequence: CDR1 SQVTM, CDR2 ANQGSEA. CDR3 size: 13 residues. The CDR3 here is CSVVRGHRNEQYF. CDR3 sequence (DNA): TGCAGCGTTGTCAGGGGGCATAGGAACGAGCAGTACTTC.

The chain links TRBV6-5 to TRBJ2-7, with 9 bases that match TRBD1. This CDR3 region has 13 residues. Germline CDR1 MNHEY, CDR2 SVGAGI. The V gene end was trimmed by 5 bases and the J gene end by 3 bases; junction bases not matched to a gene: 2. The CDR3, as DNA: TGTGCCAGCAGTCGGGACAGGGACTACGAGCAGTACTTC. The encoded protein is CASSRDRDYEQYF.

The genes are TRBV28 and TRBJ2-2; TRBD1 is a possible D gene (6 bases). CDR1 is MDHEN, CDR2 SYDVKM, per germline. The CDR3 runs 11 residues. Trimming took off 11 bases at V and 6 bases at J, with 10 bases between the two ends. This CDR3 reads CASRGPGELFF. The CDR3 DNA sequence: TGTGCCTCCAGGGGCCCCGGGGAGCTGTTTTTT.

V and J are TRBV7-9 and TRBJ2-5; D uncertain. V was trimmed by 3 bases and J by 2 bases, leaving 10 bases between them. CDR1 and CDR2 from the germline V gene are SEHNR and FQNEAQ (reference sequence). This CDR3 contains 14 residues. The CDR3 nucleotides are TGTGCCAGCAGCTTTAGACTGGTACAAGAGACCCAGTACTTC. The encoded protein is CASSFRLVQETQYF.

J is TRBJ1-2 and V is TRBV29-1, with TRBD1 matching over 8 bases. CDR3 length: 15 residues. The trim removed 6 bases at V and 4 bases at J, leaving 13 bases unmatched. Germline loops: CDR1 SQVTM, CDR2 ANQGSEA. CDR3 sequence: CSVEADRGWGYGYTF. DNA for the CDR3: TGCAGCGTGGAGGCCGACAGGGGTTGGGGCTATGGCTACACCTTC.

This clone was detected only a few times. The chain carries TRBV18 and TRBJ2-5; D is ambiguous. The CDR3 is 14 residues long. CDR1 is KGHSH, CDR2 LQKENI, per germline. Deletions cut 6 bases from V and 6 bases from J, with 17 bases between. The CDR3 here is CASSPARPQKTQYF. The CDR3 nucleotides are TGTGCCAGCTCTCCCGCTAGACCCCAGAAGACCCAGTACTTC.

The chain links TRBV30 to TRBJ1-2; the D gene is possibly TRBD1 (5 bases). The length of the CDR3 is 14 residues. CDR1 is GTSNPN and CDR2 is SVGIG in the germline V gene (reference sequence). Trimming removed 2 bases at V and 3 bases at J, with 13 bases between. The CDR3 coding sequence is TGTGCCTGGAGTCGGGACCAACCTTACTATGGCTACACCTTC. Translation gives CAWSRDQPYYGYTF. Looking up the rest from reference TRBV30 and TRBJ1-2 gives the full variable domain: SQTIHQWPATLVQPVGSPLSLECTVEGTSNPNLYWYRQAAGRGLQLLFYSVGIGQISSEVPQNLSASRPQDRQFILSSKKLLLSDSGFYLCAWSRDQPYYGYTFGSGTRLTVV.

The chain has TRBV7-9 and TRBJ2-3, with D tentatively TRBD1 (6 bases). CDR3 length: 14 residues. Looked up from germline, CDR1 is SEHNR and CDR2 is FQNEAQ (reference sequence). Between the trimmed V and J ends, which lost 3 bases and 0 bases, there was a span of 7 bases. CDR3 amino acids: CASSLTGSTDTQYF. The CDR3 bases are TGTGCCAGCAGCTTGACAGGTAGCACAGATACGCAGTATTTT.

This chain joins TRBV18 and TRBJ1-6; D is perhaps TRBD1 (5 bases). This CDR3 is 13 amino acids long. The V gene lost 4 bases and the J gene lost 9 bases, with 10 bases spanning the gap. Germline loops: CDR1 KGHSH, CDR2 LQKENI. CDR3 coding DNA: TGTGCCAGCTCACGGGGCGCTGGTTCACCCCTCCACTTT. Translated, it gives CASSRGAGSPLHF.

The chain is built from TRBV18 and TRBJ2-2; D not resolved. The CDR3 is made up of 11 amino acids. Germline V gene sequence: CDR1 KGHSH, CDR2 LQKENI. Trimming took off 6 bases at V and 6 bases at J, with 5 bases between the two ends. The CDR3, as DNA: TGTGCCAGCTCTATGGCCGGGGAGCTGTTTTTT. This translates into CASSMAGELFF.

This rearrangement joins TRBV27 to TRBJ2-2; 9 bases fit TRBD1. The CDR3 sequence is 14 residues long. CDR1 and CDR2 from the germline V gene are MNHEY and SMNVEV (reference sequence). With V trimmed by 4 bases and J by 9 bases, 6 bases remained unmatched. The CDR3, as DNA: TGTGCCAGCAGTTCGGGACAGGGCGAGAGGGAGCTGTTTTTT. It is translated as CASSSGQGERELFF.

This clone has just one count. The chain recombines TRBV6-5 with TRBJ2-3, with 9 bases fitting TRBD2. CDR3 length: 15 residues. Germline V gives CDR1 MNHEY, CDR2 SVGAGI. Trimming cost V 2 bases and J 4 bases; bases outside gene matches: 4. This CDR3 is CASSYGAGGPDTQYF. CDR3 DNA: TGTGCCAGCAGTTACGGAGCGGGAGGTCCAGATACGCAGTATTTT.